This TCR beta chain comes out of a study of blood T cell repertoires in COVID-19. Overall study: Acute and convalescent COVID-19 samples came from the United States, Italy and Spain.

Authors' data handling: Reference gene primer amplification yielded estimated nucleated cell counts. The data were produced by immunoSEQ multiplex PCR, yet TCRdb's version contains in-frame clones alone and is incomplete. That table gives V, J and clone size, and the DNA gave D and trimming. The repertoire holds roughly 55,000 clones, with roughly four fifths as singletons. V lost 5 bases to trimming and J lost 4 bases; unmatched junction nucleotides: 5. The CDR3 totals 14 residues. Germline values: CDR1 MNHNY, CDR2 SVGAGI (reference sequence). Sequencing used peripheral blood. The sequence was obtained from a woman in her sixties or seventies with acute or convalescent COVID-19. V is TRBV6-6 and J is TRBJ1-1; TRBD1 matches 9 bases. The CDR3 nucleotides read TGTGCCAGCAGTCCCTACAGGGGGCGCACTGAAGCTTTCTTT. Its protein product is CASSPYRGRTEAFF.